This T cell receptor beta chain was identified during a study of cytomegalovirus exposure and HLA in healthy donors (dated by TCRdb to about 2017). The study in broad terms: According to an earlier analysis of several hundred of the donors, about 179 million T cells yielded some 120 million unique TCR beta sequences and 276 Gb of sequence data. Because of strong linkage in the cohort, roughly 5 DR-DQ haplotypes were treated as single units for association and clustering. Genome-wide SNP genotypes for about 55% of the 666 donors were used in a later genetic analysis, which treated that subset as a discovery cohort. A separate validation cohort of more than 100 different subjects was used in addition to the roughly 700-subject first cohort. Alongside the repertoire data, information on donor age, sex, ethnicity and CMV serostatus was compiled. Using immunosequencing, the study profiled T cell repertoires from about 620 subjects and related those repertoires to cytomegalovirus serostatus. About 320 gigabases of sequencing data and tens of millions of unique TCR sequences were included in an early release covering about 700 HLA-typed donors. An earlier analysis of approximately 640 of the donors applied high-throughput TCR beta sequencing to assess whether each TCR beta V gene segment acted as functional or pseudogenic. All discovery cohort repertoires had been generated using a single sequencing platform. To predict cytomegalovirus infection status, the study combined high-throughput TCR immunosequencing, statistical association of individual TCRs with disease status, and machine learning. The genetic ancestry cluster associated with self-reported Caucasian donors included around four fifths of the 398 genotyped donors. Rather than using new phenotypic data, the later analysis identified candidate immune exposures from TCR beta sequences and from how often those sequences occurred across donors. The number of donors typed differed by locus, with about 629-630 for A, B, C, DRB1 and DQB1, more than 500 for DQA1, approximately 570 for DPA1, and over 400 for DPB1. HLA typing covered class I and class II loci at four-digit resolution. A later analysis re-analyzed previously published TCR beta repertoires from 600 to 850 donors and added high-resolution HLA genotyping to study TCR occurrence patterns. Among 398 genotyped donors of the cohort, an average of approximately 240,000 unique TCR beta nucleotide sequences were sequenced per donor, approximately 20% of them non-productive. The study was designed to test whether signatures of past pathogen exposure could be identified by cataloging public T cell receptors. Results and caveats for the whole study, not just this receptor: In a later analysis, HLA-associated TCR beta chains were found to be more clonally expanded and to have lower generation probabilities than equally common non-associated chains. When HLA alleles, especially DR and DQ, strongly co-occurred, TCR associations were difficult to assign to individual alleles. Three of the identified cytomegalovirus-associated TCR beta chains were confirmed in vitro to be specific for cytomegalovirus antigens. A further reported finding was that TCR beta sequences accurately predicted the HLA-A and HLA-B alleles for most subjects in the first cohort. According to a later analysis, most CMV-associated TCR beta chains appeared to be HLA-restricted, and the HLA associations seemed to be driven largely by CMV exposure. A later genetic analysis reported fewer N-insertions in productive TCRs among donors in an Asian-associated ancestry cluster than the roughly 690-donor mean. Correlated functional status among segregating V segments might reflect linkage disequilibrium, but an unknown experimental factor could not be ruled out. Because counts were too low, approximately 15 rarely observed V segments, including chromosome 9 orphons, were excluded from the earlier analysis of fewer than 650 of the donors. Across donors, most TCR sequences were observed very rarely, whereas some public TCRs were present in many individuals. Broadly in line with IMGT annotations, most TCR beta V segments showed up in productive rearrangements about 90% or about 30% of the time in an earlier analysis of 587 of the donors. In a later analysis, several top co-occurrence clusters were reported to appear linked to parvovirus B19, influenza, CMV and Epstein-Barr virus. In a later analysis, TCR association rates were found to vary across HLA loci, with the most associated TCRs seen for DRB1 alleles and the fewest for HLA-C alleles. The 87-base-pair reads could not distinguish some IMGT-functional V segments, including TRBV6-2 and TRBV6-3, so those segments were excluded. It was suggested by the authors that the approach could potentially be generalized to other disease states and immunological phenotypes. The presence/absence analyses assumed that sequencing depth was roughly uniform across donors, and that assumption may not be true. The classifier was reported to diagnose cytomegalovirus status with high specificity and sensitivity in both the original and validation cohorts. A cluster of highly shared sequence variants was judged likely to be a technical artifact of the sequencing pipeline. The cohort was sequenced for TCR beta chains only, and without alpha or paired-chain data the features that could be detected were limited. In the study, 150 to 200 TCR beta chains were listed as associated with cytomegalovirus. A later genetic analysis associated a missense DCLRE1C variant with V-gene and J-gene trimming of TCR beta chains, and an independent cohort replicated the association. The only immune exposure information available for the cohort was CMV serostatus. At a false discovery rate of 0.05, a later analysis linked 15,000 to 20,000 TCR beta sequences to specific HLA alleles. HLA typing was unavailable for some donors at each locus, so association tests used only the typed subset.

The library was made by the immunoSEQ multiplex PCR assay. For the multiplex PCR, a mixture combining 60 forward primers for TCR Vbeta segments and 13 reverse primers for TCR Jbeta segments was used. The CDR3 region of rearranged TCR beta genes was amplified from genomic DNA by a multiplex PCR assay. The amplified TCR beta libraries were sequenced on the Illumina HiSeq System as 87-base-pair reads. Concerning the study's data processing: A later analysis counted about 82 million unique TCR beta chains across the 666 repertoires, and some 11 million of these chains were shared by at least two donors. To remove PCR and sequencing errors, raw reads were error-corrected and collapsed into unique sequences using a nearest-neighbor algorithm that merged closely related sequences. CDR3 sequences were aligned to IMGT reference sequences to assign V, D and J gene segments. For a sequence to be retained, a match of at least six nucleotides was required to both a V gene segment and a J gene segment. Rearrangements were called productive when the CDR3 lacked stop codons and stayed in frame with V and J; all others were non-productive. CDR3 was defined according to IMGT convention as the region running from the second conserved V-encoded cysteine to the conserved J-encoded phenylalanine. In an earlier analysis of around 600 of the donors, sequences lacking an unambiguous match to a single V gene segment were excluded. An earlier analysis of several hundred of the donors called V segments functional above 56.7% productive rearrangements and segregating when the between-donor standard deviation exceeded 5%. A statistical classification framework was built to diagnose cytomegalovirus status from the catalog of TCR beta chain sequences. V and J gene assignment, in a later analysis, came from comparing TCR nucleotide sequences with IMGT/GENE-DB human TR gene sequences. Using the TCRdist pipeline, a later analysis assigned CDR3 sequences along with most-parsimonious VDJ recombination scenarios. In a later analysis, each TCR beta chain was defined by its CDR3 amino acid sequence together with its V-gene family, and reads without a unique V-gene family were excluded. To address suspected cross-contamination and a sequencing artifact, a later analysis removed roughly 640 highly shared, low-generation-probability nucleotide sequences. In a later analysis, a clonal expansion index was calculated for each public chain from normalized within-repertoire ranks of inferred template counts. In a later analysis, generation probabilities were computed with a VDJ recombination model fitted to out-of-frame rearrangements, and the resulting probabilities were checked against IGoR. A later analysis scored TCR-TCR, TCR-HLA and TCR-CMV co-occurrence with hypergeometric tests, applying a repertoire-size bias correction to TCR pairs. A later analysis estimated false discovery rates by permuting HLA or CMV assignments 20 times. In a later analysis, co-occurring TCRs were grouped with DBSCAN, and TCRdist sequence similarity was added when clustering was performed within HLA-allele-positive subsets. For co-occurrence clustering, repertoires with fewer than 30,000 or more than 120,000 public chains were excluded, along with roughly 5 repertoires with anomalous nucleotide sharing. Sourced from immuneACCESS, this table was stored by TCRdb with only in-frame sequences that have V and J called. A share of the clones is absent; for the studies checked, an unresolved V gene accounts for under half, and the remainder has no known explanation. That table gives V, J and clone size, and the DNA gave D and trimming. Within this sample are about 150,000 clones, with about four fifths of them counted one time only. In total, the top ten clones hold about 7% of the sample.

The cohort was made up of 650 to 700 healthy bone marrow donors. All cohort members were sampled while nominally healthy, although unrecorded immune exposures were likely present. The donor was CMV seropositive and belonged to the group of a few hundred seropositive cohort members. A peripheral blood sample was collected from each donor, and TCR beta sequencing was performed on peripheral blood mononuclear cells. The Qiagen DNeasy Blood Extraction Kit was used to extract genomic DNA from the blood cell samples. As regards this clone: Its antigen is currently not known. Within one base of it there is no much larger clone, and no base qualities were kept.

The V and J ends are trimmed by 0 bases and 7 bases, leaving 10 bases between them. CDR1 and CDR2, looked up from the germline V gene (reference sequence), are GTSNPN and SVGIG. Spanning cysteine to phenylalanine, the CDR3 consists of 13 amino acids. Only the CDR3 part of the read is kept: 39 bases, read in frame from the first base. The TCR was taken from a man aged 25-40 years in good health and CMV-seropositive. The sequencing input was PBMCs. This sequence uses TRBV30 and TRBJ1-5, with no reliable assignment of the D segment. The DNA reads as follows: TGTGCCTGGAGTGTATTGGGAGGGCAGCCCCAGCATTTT. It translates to CAWSVLGGQPQHF.